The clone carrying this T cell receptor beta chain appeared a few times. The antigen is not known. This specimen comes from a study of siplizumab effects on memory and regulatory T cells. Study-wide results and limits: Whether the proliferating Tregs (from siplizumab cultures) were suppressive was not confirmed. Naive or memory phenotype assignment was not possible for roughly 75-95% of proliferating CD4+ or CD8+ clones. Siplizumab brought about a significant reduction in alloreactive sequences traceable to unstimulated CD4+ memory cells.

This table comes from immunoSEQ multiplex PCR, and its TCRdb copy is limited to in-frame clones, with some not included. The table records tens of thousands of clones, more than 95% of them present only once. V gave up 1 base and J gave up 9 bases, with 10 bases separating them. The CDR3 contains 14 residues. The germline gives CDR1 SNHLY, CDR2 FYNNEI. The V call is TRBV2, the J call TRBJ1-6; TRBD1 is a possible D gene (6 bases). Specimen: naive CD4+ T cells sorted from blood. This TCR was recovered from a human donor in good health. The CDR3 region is CASSEDRAGSPLHF. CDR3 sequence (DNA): TGTGCCAGCAGTGAAGACAGGGCGGGTTCACCCCTCCACTTT.